This T cell receptor beta chain is drawn from a study of response to subunit inactivated influenza vaccine. This clonotype was seen ten or more times. Its antigen remains unknown. TCRdb itself ran the RT-PCR reads through MiXCR, one entry per CDR3 protein. The sample shows 500,000 to 600,000 distinct CDR3 sequences, around 13% of them seen only once. General study points: After each seasonal influenza vaccination, few new T cells are recruited, the authors suggested.

This CDR3 contains 15 residues. V lost 4 bases to trimming and J lost 7 bases; unmatched junction nucleotides: 12. The rearrangement joins TRBV12-3 or TRBV12-4 to TRBJ2-7; 8 bases agree with TRBD1. The input for sequencing was PBMCs from blood, taken 11 to 12 days after vaccination. The sequence was collected from a man aged 45-60 years who received an inactivated influenza vaccine. The CDR3 reads CASSSTDRAIREQYF. CDR3 nucleotide sequence: TGTGCCAGCAGTTCTACGGACAGGGCGATAAGGGAGCAGTACTTC.